Below are 29 T cell receptor beta chains sequenced from a single sample in a study of blood T cell repertoires in COVID-19. TCRdb's table, derived via immunoSEQ multiplex PCR, lists solely in-frame clones and lacks some. The sample holds 190,000 or so clones, approximately 79% seen once. Material for sequencing was peripheral blood. The receptors here all came from a man in his forties or fifties who had recovered from COVID-19.

The V gene is TRBV19, the J gene TRBJ1-1; 12 nucleotides align to TRBD1. This CDR3 has 21 amino acids. Germline lookup yields CDR1 LNHDA and CDR2 SQIVND (reference sequence). V shed 5 bases and J 0 bases; nucleotides not matched to a gene: 19. CDR3 nucleotide sequence: TGTGCCAGTAGTCTCGCTCCGGGACAGGGGGCGCGGGGTGGAATGAACACTGAAGCTTTCTTT. This gives the protein CASSLAPGQGARGGMNTEAFF.

A single count supports this clone. The chain recombines TRBV7-2 with TRBJ1-2; maybe TRBD1 (6 bases). Germline loops: CDR1 SGHTA, CDR2 FQGNSA. Deletions cut 3 bases from V and 8 bases from J, with 19 bases between. The CDR3 has 15 amino acids. The CDR3 region has the DNA TGTGCCAGCAGCTTCGGTCCCACAGGGTCGTGGGGCTACACCTTC. Protein: CASSFGPTGSWGYTF.

This clone was detected a few times. This chain links TRBV10-2 with TRBJ1-1; 11 bases line up with TRBD1. The CDR3 is made up of 16 amino acids. V lost 2 bases and J lost 4; bases outside the gene matches: 6. Looked up from germline, CDR1 is WSHSY and CDR2 is SAAADI. Here the CDR3 DNA reads TGCGCCAGCAGTGAGAGGACAGGGGGCTTGGGCACTGAAGCTTTCTTT. Its protein product is CASSERTGGLGTEAFF.

This sequence joins TRBV24-1 and TRBJ2-6; tentatively, D is TRBD2 (5 bases). Trimming shortened V by 0 bases and J by 0 bases, and 5 bases separated the two germline ends. The CDR3 extends over 16 amino acids. Germline V gene sequence: CDR1 KGHDR, CDR2 SFDVKD. In DNA form, the CDR3 reads TGTGCCACCAGTGATTTGAGCGGCTCTGGGGCCAACGTCCTGACTTTC. It translates to CATSDLSGSGANVLTF.

This clone occurred once. The J gene is TRBJ1-2, the V gene TRBV27; D may be TRBD1 (5 bases). CDR3 length: 15 residues. Deletions cut 10 bases from V and 3 bases from J, with 21 bases between. The germline V gene has CDR1 MNHEY and CDR2 SMNVEV (reference sequence). The CDR3 region has the DNA TGTGCCAACCTGGCGGTGGGGGGTTTTGACTATGGCTACACCTTC. Its protein is CANLAVGGFDYGYTF.

The chain employs TRBV12-5 and TRBJ1-1; the D gene is possibly TRBD1 (6 bases). Deletions cut 5 bases from V and 6 bases from J, with 22 bases between. Germline assignment: CDR1 LGHNT and CDR2 FRNRAP. The CDR3 contains 16 residues. CDR3 bases: TGTGCTAGTGGTGATCCGGGACACCGGGCCAATCCTGAAGCTTTCTTT. Protein sequence: CASGDPGHRANPEAFF.

The rearrangement uses TRBV5-5 and TRBJ2-7; possible D gene TRBD2, 5 bases. V lost 4 bases and J lost 0, with 11 bases in between. Germline CDR1 is SGHKS and CDR2 is YYEKEE (reference sequence). The CDR3 length is 14 residues. This CDR3 is CASSPSAGSYEQYF. The CDR3 region has the DNA TGTGCCAGCAGCCCCTCCGCGGGCTCCTACGAGCAGTACTTC.

The rearrangement links TRBV7-2 to TRBJ2-7, with 10 bases lining up with TRBD2. The CDR3 totals 13 residues. V trimming: 4 bases; J trimming: 4 bases; junction bases outside the gene matches: 1. Germline CDR1 reads SGHTA; CDR2 reads FQGNSA. CDR3: CASSSSGSYEQYF. The CDR3 DNA reads as TGTGCCAGCAGCTCTAGCGGGAGTTACGAGCAGTACTTC.

The table lists this clone with many counts. CDR3: CSATEGGGYTF. The CDR3 DNA reads TGCAGTGCTACAGAGGGGGGTGGCTACACCTTC. This chain connects TRBV20-1 to TRBJ1-2; tentatively, D is TRBD1 (6 bases). CDR3 length: 11 residues. CDR1 is DFQATT, CDR2 SNEGSKA, per germline (reference sequence). Trimming stripped 4 bases from V and 7 bases from J, with 10 bases between.

Only one count was recorded for this clone. This sequence joins TRBV3-1 (or the pseudogene TRBV3-2) and TRBJ2-3; 8 nucleotides match TRBD2. This CDR3 has 15 amino acids. Germline V gene sequence: CDR1 LGHDT, CDR2 YNNKEL (reference sequence). Trimming cost V 4 bases and J 0 bases; bases outside gene matches: 3. The CDR3 DNA sequence: TGTGCCAGCAGCCTACTAGCGGATAGCACAGATACGCAGTATTTT. Translation: CASSLLADSTDTQYF.

The chain links TRBV7-2 to TRBJ2-2; D unclear. V lost 1 base to trimming and J lost 6 bases, with 12 bases between them. Germline assignment: CDR1 SGHTA and CDR2 FQGNSA. This CDR3 is built from 15 residues. CDR3 sequence (DNA): TGTGCCAGCAGCTTAGTTATTAGTTCGTCCGGGGAGCTGTTTTTT. This codes for CASSLVISSSGELFF.

The V gene is TRBV20-1, the J gene TRBJ2-7, with a possible D match to TRBD1 (6 bases). The CDR3 is made up of 14 amino acids. Germline values: CDR1 DFQATT, CDR2 SNEGSKA (reference sequence). V lost 3 bases and J lost 2, with 14 bases in between. Written as DNA, the CDR3 is TGCAGTGCTAGTACGGACAGAAGAACCTACGAGCAGTACTTC. This translates into CSASTDRRTYEQYF.

A single count supports this clone. The genes are TRBV27 and TRBJ2-1, with 9 bases identical to TRBD2. This CDR3 is built from 16 residues. Germline V gives CDR1 MNHEY, CDR2 SMNVEV (reference sequence). The junction had 8 bases not matched to a gene; V was cut back by 6 bases and J by 2 bases. In DNA form, the CDR3 reads TGTGCCAGCAGCTTTTGGCGGGAGGGTCCCTACAATGAGCAGTTCTTC. This translates into CASSFWREGPYNEQFF.

The genes are TRBV19 and TRBJ2-1, with TRBD2 matching over 10 bases. With V trimmed by 5 bases and J by 10 bases, 14 bases remained unmatched. Germline V gene lookup returns CDR1 LNHDA and CDR2 SQIVND (reference sequence). The CDR3 sequence is 16 residues long. The CDR3 bases are TGTGCCAGTAGTCCTAGAGGGAGCGGGAGGGCAAACGAGCAGTTCTTC. Its translation is CASSPRGSGRANEQFF.

The sample holds a few counts of this clone. This sequence joins TRBV28 and TRBJ2-7, with 9 positions matching TRBD1. Losses at the gene ends were 5 bases for V and 4 bases for J; bases not matched to a gene: 9. The CDR3 length is 15 residues. The germline CDR1 and CDR2 sequences are MDHEN and SYDVKM. The CDR3 DNA sequence: TGTGCCAGCAGTCTCAATCCGGGACAGGGATACGAGCAGTACTTC. This sequence encodes CASSLNPGQGYEQYF.

V is TRBV19 and J is TRBJ2-7; 9 bases fit TRBD1. Trimming cost V 5 bases and J 5 bases; bases outside gene matches: 10. CDR3 size: 15 residues. Germline V gene data show CDR1 as LNHDA and CDR2 as SQIVND (reference sequence). The CDR3 protein is CASSETGTGYNEQYF. CDR3 DNA sequence: TGTGCCAGTAGTGAGACCGGGACAGGGTATAACGAGCAGTACTTC.

This sequence joins TRBV4-2 and TRBJ2-7; the match to TRBD2 covers 7 bases. V dropped 0 bases and J dropped 1; count of bases not matched to a gene: 6. CDR1 and CDR2 from the germline V gene are LGHNA and YNFKEQ. The CDR3 extends over 16 amino acids. CDR3 protein: CASSQDWLAESYEQYF. CDR3 DNA: TGTGCCAGCAGCCAAGATTGGCTAGCGGAATCCTACGAGCAGTACTTC.

This clone was detected once. The chain carries TRBV18 and TRBJ1-5; D remains ambiguous. This CDR3 spans 12 amino acids. Per the germline V gene, CDR1 is KGHSH and CDR2 is LQKENI. Trimming pared 5 bases from V and 6 bases from J, leaving 8 bases between. The CDR3 DNA reads TGTGCCAGCTCAGAAGGGAGTCAGCCCCAGCATTTT. This codes for CASSEGSQPQHF. The whole variable domain, filled in from reference TRBV18 and TRBJ1-5, reads NAGVMQNPRHLVRRRGQEARLRCSPMKGHSHVYWYRQLPEEGLKFMVYLQKENIIDESGMPKERFSAEFPKEGPSILRIQQVVRGDSAAYFCASSEGSQPQHFGDGTRLSIL.

CDR3 sequence: CASSASGASYEQYF. In DNA form, the CDR3 reads TGCGCCAGCAGTGCTAGCGGGGCCTCCTACGAGCAGTACTTC. The J gene is TRBJ2-7, the V gene TRBV10-1; 9 nucleotides agree with TRBD2. The CDR3 covers 14 residues. Per germline, CDR1 WNHNN and CDR2 SYGVQD (reference sequence). Trimming cost V 4 bases and J 0 bases; bases outside gene matches: 1.

This clone was detected only once. V usage is TRBV5-4 and J usage is TRBJ2-5; the D is unclear. This CDR3 comprises 13 residues. Germline V gene data show CDR1 as SGHNT and CDR2 as YYREEE (reference sequence). Trimming pared 3 bases from V and 2 bases from J, leaving 8 bases between. The CDR3 loop is CASSSAGQETQYF. The CDR3, as DNA: TGTGCCAGCAGCTCGGCAGGTCAAGAGACCCAGTACTTC. Combining the CDR3 with reference TRBV5-4 and TRBJ2-5 gives the whole variable domain ETGVTQSPTHLIKTRGQQVTLRCSSQSGHNTVSWYQQALGQGPQFIFQYYREEENGRGNFPPRFSGLQFPNYSSELNVNALELDDSALYLCASSSAGQETQYFGPGTRLLVL.

In regard to this clone: At one end, the junction sequence differs from germline, possibly due to a read error. Here the CDR3 DNA reads TGTGCCAGCTCCCGTAGCACGGATACGCAGTATTTT. Its protein is CASSRSTDTQYF. The rearrangement links TRBV18 to TRBJ2-3; D is unclear. Germline-derived CDR1 and CDR2 are KGHSH and LQKENI. This CDR3 has 12 residues.

The V call is TRBV30, the J call TRBJ2-7, with TRBD1 as a possible D gene (5 bases). Germline assignment: CDR1 GTSNPN and CDR2 SVGIG (reference sequence). V lost 3 bases, J lost 3 bases, and 9 bases lay in between. The CDR3 spans 12 residues. The CDR3 reads CAWRVQGYEQYF. CDR3 in DNA: TGTGCCTGGAGGGTCCAGGGCTACGAGCAGTACTTC.

V gene TRBV7-9 combines with J gene TRBJ2-2; the D is unclear. Trimming left V 2 bases short and J 6 bases short, with 19 bases between. CDR1 and CDR2 (germline): SEHNR, FQNEAQ (reference sequence). The CDR3 sequence is 17 residues long. The CDR3 sequence is CASSLPVQPGPPGELFF. CDR3 DNA: TGTGCCAGCAGCTTACCAGTACAACCTGGGCCCCCCGGGGAGCTGTTTTTT.

The chain combines TRBV5-1 with TRBJ1-4; 7 bases align to TRBD1. The CDR3 loop spans 15 amino acids. V dropped 4 bases and J dropped 5; count of bases not matched to a gene: 8. Germline V gives CDR1 SGHRS, CDR2 YFSETQ. Written as DNA, the CDR3 is TGCGCCAGCAGCGGACCGACAGGGAGGAATGAAAAACTGTTTTTT. As protein: CASSGPTGRNEKLFF.

This chain connects TRBV30 to TRBJ1-1; a weak D match, TRBD1 (5 bases). The germline CDR1 and CDR2 sequences are GTSNPN and SVGIG (reference sequence). This CDR3 has 11 residues. V was cut by 3 bases and J by 12 bases, with 14 bases left in between. CDR3 nucleotide sequence: TGTGCCTGGAGCAAAGGGGCTGCGACTTTCTTT. Amino acid sequence: CAWSKGAATFF.

CDR3 region: CASSRVSGNTIYF. CDR3 DNA: TGTGCCAGCAGTCGGGTCTCTGGAAACACCATATATTTT. J is TRBJ1-3 and V is TRBV28, with D unclear. Deletions cut 5 bases from V and 0 bases from J, with 5 bases between. The CDR3 loop spans 13 amino acids. Germline V gene lookup returns CDR1 MDHEN and CDR2 SYDVKM.

This clone has more than one count but fewer than ten. The V call is TRBV10-3, the J call TRBJ1-1, with D tentatively TRBD1 (5 bases). Germline assignment: CDR1 ENHRY and CDR2 SYGVKD. The CDR3 sequence is 13 residues long. V was pared by 3 bases and J by 1 base, with 6 bases between. The CDR3 is CAISDRENTEAFF. CDR3 DNA sequence: TGTGCCATCAGTGACAGGGAGAACACTGAAGCTTTCTTT.

This chain uses TRBV2 with TRBJ2-7; 7 bases map to TRBD2. From germline, CDR1 is SNHLY and CDR2 FYNNEI. With 5 bases clipped from V and 6 bases from J, the junction kept 7 bases outside the gene matches. The CDR3 extends over 13 amino acids. CDR3 amino acids: CASSTSVNSEQYF. The CDR3, as DNA: TGTGCCAGCAGTACTAGCGTGAACAGCGAGCAGTACTTC.

The chain combines TRBV5-4 with TRBJ2-4; 13 bases match TRBD2. This CDR3 comprises 18 residues. Germline V gene data show CDR1 as SGHNT and CDR2 as YYREEE (reference sequence). J lost 1 base, V lost 0 bases, and 4 bases had no gene match. CDR3 nucleotide sequence: TGTGCCAGCAGCTTGGATTTGACTAGCGGGGGGGCCAAAAACATTCAGTACTTC. Translating gives CASSLDLTSGGAKNIQYF.